The rows below give T cell receptor beta chains drawn from one sample of a study of T cells in Graves' hyperthyroidism and ophthalmopathy. One entry per CDR3 protein, called by TCRdb with MiXCR from the multiplex PCR reads. The table records 340,000 or so distinct CDR3 sequences, about 20% of them present only once. The sample consisted of blood. The origin of the receptors is a woman in her forties or fifties with Graves' hyperthyroidism. The CDR3 runs from the conserved cysteine through the conserved F or W. Fields, in order: V gene, D gene, clone size, J gene, CDR3 protein, CDR3 DNA. D genes are given only for firm matches. Size tells how often a clone was seen (once, few, many) or the class of an expanded clone, and some rows leave it out.

v_gene: TRBV7-9; d_gene: NA; abundance: NA; j_gene: TRBJ2-2; CDR3aa: CASSLLGENTGELFF; CDR3nt: TGTGCCAGCAGCTTATTAGGGGAGAACACCGGGGAGCTGTTTTTT
v_gene: TRBV28; d_gene: NA; abundance: many; j_gene: TRBJ2-7; CDR3aa: CASSLQRSEQYF; CDR3nt: TGTGCCAGCAGTTTACAACGAAGCGAGCAGTACTTC
v_gene: TRBV7-9; d_gene: TRBD2; abundance: NA; j_gene: TRBJ2-1; CDR3aa: CASSVPGTSGRLGFEQFF; CDR3nt: TGTGCCAGCAGCGTCCCCGGGACTAGCGGGAGGTTGGGATTTGAGCAGTTCTTC
v_gene: TRBV29-1; d_gene: NA; abundance: many; j_gene: TRBJ1-1; CDR3aa: CSVESGMGYGNTEAFF; CDR3nt: TGCAGCGTTGAATCGGGGATGGGTTACGGGAACACTGAAGCTTTCTTT
v_gene: TRBV10-1; d_gene: NA; abundance: many; j_gene: TRBJ2-5; CDR3aa: CASSPGLQETQYF; CDR3nt: TGTGCCAGCAGCCCGGGACTCCAAGAGACCCAGTACTTC
v_gene: TRBV12-3/TRBV12-4; d_gene: TRBD1; abundance: many; j_gene: TRBJ1-2; CDR3aa: CASSLGTGQGVSGYTF; CDR3nt: TGTGCCAGCAGTTTAGGGACGGGACAGGGGGTCTCTGGCTACACCTTC
v_gene: TRBV6-2/TRBV6-3; d_gene: NA; abundance: many; j_gene: TRBJ2-3; CDR3aa: CASSFPGGQPTDTQYF; CDR3nt: TGTGCCAGCAGTTTTCCAGGGGGGCAACCCACAGATACGCAGTATTTT
v_gene: TRBV6-5; d_gene: NA; abundance: few; j_gene: TRBJ1-1; CDR3aa: CASSYNRALNTEAFF; CDR3nt: TGTGCCAGCAGTTACAACCGGGCCTTGAACACTGAAGCTTTCTTT
v_gene: TRBV13; d_gene: NA; abundance: NA; j_gene: TRBJ2-1; CDR3aa: CASSVRGVGYNEQFF; CDR3nt: TGTGCCAGCAGCGTCAGGGGGGTGGGCTACAATGAGCAGTTCTTC
v_gene: TRBV5-1; d_gene: TRBD1; abundance: once; j_gene: TRBJ2-3; CDR3aa: CASSPTGTGLRDTQYF; CDR3nt: TGCGCCAGCAGCCCGACGGGGACAGGACTCAGAGATACGCAGTATTTT
v_gene: TRBV6-4; d_gene: TRBD1; abundance: NA; j_gene: TRBJ1-1; CDR3aa: CAKPNRGSAEAFF; CDR3nt: TGTGCCAAGCCGAACAGGGGGTCGGCTGAAGCTTTCTTT
v_gene: TRBV24-1; d_gene: NA; abundance: many; j_gene: TRBJ2-1; CDR3aa: CATSVPGGRGANEQFF; CDR3nt: TGTGCCACCAGTGTCCCGGGGGGTAGGGGGGCCAATGAGCAGTTCTTC
v_gene: TRBV11-2; d_gene: NA; abundance: once; j_gene: TRBJ2-7; CDR3aa: CASSLQPGSSYEQYF; CDR3nt: TGTGCCAGCAGCTTGCAGCCGGGAAGCTCCTACGAGCAGTACTTC
v_gene: TRBV2; d_gene: NA; abundance: many; j_gene: TRBJ2-2; CDR3aa: CASSEARASNTGELFF; CDR3nt: TGTGCCAGCAGTGAAGCGCGTGCTTCGAACACCGGGGAGCTGTTTTTT
v_gene: TRBV6-1; d_gene: TRBD1; abundance: many; j_gene: TRBJ1-5; CDR3aa: CASTPGQSNQPQHF; CDR3nt: TGTGCCAGCACCCCGGGACAGAGCAATCAGCCCCAGCATTTT
v_gene: TRBV5-1; d_gene: TRBD2; abundance: many; j_gene: TRBJ2-1; CDR3aa: CASSLLAGGANEQFF; CDR3nt: TGCGCCAGCAGCTTACTAGCGGGAGGTGCGAATGAGCAGTTCTTC
v_gene: TRBV13; d_gene: NA; abundance: many; j_gene: TRBJ2-7; CDR3aa: CASSPTGIGRAYEQYF; CDR3nt: TGTGCCAGCAGCCCCACGGGGATAGGGAGAGCCTACGAGCAGTACTTC
v_gene: TRBV18; d_gene: TRBD1; abundance: many; j_gene: TRBJ1-1; CDR3aa: CASSPRQGAGGTEAFF; CDR3nt: TGTGCCAGCTCACCGAGACAGGGGGCAGGAGGGACTGAAGCTTTCTTT
v_gene: TRBV9; d_gene: TRBD2; abundance: many; j_gene: TRBJ2-5; CDR3aa: CASSGSILAGERETQYF; CDR3nt: TGTGCCAGCAGCGGATCCATCCTAGCGGGAGAGAGAGAGACCCAGTACTTC
v_gene: TRBV27; d_gene: NA; abundance: NA; j_gene: TRBJ2-3; CDR3aa: CASRTTWGSGSTDTQYF; CDR3nt: TGTGCCAGCAGAACGACCTGGGGTAGCGGAAGCACAGATACGCAGTATTTT
v_gene: TRBV3-1; d_gene: NA; abundance: many; j_gene: TRBJ1-6; CDR3aa: CASSQLQGRINSPLHF; CDR3nt: TGTGCCAGCAGCCAATTACAGGGAAGGATTAATTCACCCCTCCACTTT
v_gene: TRBV20-1; d_gene: NA; abundance: many; j_gene: TRBJ2-1; CDR3aa: CSASISVSYNEQFF; CDR3nt: TGCAGTGCTAGTATTTCAGTCTCGTACAATGAGCAGTTCTTC
v_gene: TRBV7-2; d_gene: TRBD2; abundance: NA; j_gene: TRBJ2-3; CDR3aa: CASSLATSPDTQYF; CDR3nt: TGTGCCAGCAGCTTAGCGACTAGCCCAGATACGCAGTATTTT
v_gene: TRBV27; d_gene: TRBD2; abundance: few; j_gene: TRBJ2-3; CDR3aa: CASSLNLAGGNTQYF; CDR3nt: TGTGCCAGCAGTTTAAACCTAGCGGGGGGAAATACGCAGTATTTT
v_gene: TRBV29-1; d_gene: NA; abundance: NA; j_gene: TRBJ2-1; CDR3aa: CSVDAESSYNEQFF; CDR3nt: TGCAGCGTTGATGCCGAGAGCTCCTACAATGAGCAGTTCTTC
v_gene: TRBV29-1; d_gene: TRBD1; abundance: NA; j_gene: TRBJ1-1; CDR3aa: CSVGQGSTEAFF; CDR3nt: TGCAGCGTTGGACAGGGGTCCACTGAAGCTTTCTTT
v_gene: TRBV29-1; d_gene: NA; abundance: few; j_gene: TRBJ1-5; CDR3aa: CSVPRGCVQPQHF; CDR3nt: TGCAGCGTCCCAAGGGGTTGTGTGCAGCCCCAGCATTTT
v_gene: TRBV3-1; d_gene: NA; abundance: many; j_gene: TRBJ2-3; CDR3aa: CASSQALPGTDTQYF; CDR3nt: TGTGCCAGCAGCCAAGCGCTTCCAGGCACAGATACGCAGTATTTT
v_gene: TRBV6-1; d_gene: NA; abundance: many; j_gene: TRBJ1-1; CDR3aa: CASSPAGLRNTEAFF; CDR3nt: TGTGCCAGCAGTCCCGCCGGCCTAAGGAACACTGAAGCTTTCTTT
v_gene: TRBV5-6; d_gene: NA; abundance: few; j_gene: TRBJ2-2; CDR3aa: CASRPGIANTGELFF; CDR3nt: TGTGCCAGCAGGCCAGGGATTGCGAACACCGGGGAGCTGTTTTTT
v_gene: TRBV29-1; d_gene: TRBD1; abundance: many; j_gene: TRBJ1-1; CDR3aa: CSAKDRVNTEAFF; CDR3nt: TGCAGCGCTAAGGACAGGGTAAACACTGAAGCTTTCTTT
v_gene: TRBV28; d_gene: TRBD1; abundance: few; j_gene: TRBJ2-1; CDR3aa: CASSSPQGAAFF; CDR3nt: TGTGCCAGCAGTTCCCCCCAGGGGGCCGCGTTCTTC
v_gene: TRBV7-8; d_gene: NA; abundance: many; j_gene: TRBJ2-1; CDR3aa: CASSSLGVGNEQFF; CDR3nt: TGTGCCAGCAGCTCGCTGGGGGTGGGAAATGAGCAGTTCTTC
v_gene: TRBV5-1; d_gene: NA; abundance: NA; j_gene: TRBJ2-1; CDR3aa: CASSYMTSRGLYNEQFF; CDR3nt: TGCGCCAGCAGCTATATGACTAGCAGGGGCCTATACAATGAGCAGTTCTTC
v_gene: TRBV28; d_gene: TRBD1; abundance: many; j_gene: TRBJ2-1; CDR3aa: CASSWTGAEEQFF; CDR3nt: TGTGCCAGCAGTTGGACAGGGGCGGAGGAGCAGTTCTTC
v_gene: TRBV7-3; d_gene: TRBD2; abundance: few; j_gene: TRBJ2-1; CDR3aa: CASSPLPGLAYNEQFF; CDR3nt: TGTGCCAGCAGCCCTTTACCGGGACTAGCTTACAATGAGCAGTTCTTC
v_gene: TRBV2; d_gene: TRBD2; abundance: many; j_gene: TRBJ2-1; CDR3aa: CASSVAGLNNEQFF; CDR3nt: TGTGCCAGCAGTGTAGCGGGGCTTAACAATGAGCAGTTCTTC
v_gene: TRBV6-1; d_gene: NA; abundance: NA; j_gene: TRBJ2-3; CDR3aa: CASTGGRTGTQYF; CDR3nt: TGTGCCAGCACGGGGGGCCGAACAGGTACGCAGTATTTT
v_gene: TRBV12-5; d_gene: TRBD2; abundance: many; j_gene: TRBJ2-3; CDR3aa: CASGLVTSGGSPQYF; CDR3nt: TGTGCTAGTGGTTTGGTAACTAGCGGGGGAAGTCCGCAGTATTTT
v_gene: TRBV6-1; d_gene: TRBD2; abundance: NA; j_gene: TRBJ2-2; CDR3aa: CASTSGRGEVTGELFF; CDR3nt: TGTGCCAGCACAAGCGGGAGGGGGGAAGTCACCGGGGAGCTGTTTTTT
v_gene: TRBV12-3/TRBV12-4; d_gene: TRBD1; abundance: few; j_gene: TRBJ1-3; CDR3aa: CASSRAIGTGSGGTGNTIYF; CDR3nt: TGTGCCAGCAGCCGAGCAATCGGGACAGGGAGTGGAGGAACTGGAAACACCATATATTTT
v_gene: TRBV3-1; d_gene: NA; abundance: many; j_gene: TRBJ2-1; CDR3aa: CASSSSDLKDEQFF; CDR3nt: TGTGCCAGCAGCTCCTCGGACCTAAAAGATGAGCAGTTCTTC
v_gene: TRBV6-1; d_gene: NA; abundance: few; j_gene: TRBJ1-4; CDR3aa: CASSAGGIDEKLFF; CDR3nt: TGTGCCAGCAGTGCAGGCGGGATCGATGAAAAACTGTTTTTT
v_gene: TRBV5-1; d_gene: TRBD2; abundance: NA; j_gene: TRBJ2-3; CDR3aa: CASSLGLLSGVADTQYF; CDR3nt: TGCGCCAGCAGCTTGGGACTTTTAAGCGGGGTAGCGGATACGCAGTATTTT
v_gene: TRBV9; d_gene: NA; abundance: NA; j_gene: TRBJ1-1; CDR3aa: CASSVGANTEAFF; CDR3nt: TGTGCCAGCAGCGTAGGGGCGAACACTGAAGCTTTCTTT
v_gene: TRBV24-1; d_gene: NA; abundance: NA; j_gene: TRBJ2-1; CDR3aa: CATSDLDWRQFF; CDR3nt: TGTGCCACCAGTGATCTGGACTGGAGACAGTTCTTC
v_gene: TRBV11-2; d_gene: TRBD1; abundance: NA; j_gene: TRBJ1-1; CDR3aa: CASTLTGGRSEAFF; CDR3nt: TGTGCCAGCACCCTGACAGGGGGCCGTAGTGAAGCTTTCTTT
v_gene: TRBV6-5; d_gene: TRBD1; abundance: many; j_gene: TRBJ2-3; CDR3aa: CASSYLIGGDTDTQYF; CDR3nt: TGTGCCAGCAGTTACCTCATAGGGGGCGACACAGATACGCAGTATTTT
v_gene: TRBV5-6; d_gene: TRBD1; abundance: NA; j_gene: TRBJ1-4; CDR3aa: CASSPDTGQGAQLFF; CDR3nt: TGTGCCAGCAGCCCGGATACGGGACAGGGGGCTCAACTGTTTTTT
v_gene: TRBV6-1; d_gene: TRBD1; abundance: few; j_gene: TRBJ1-5; CDR3aa: CASSLDRGGMGNQPQHF; CDR3nt: TGTGCCAGCAGTTTGGACAGGGGAGGGATGGGCAATCAGCCCCAGCATTTT
v_gene: TRBV7-3; d_gene: NA; abundance: many; j_gene: TRBJ2-1; CDR3aa: CASSFSQTNEQFF; CDR3nt: TGTGCCAGCAGCTTCTCACAGACCAATGAGCAGTTCTTC
v_gene: TRBV2; d_gene: TRBD1; abundance: NA; j_gene: TRBJ2-7; CDR3aa: CASRQGAFDEQYF; CDR3nt: TGTGCCAGCAGACAGGGGGCTTTCGACGAGCAGTACTTC
v_gene: TRBV18; d_gene: TRBD2; abundance: many; j_gene: TRBJ2-7; CDR3aa: CASSPGTSSREQYF; CDR3nt: TGTGCCAGCTCACCAGGGACTAGCTCCCGCGAGCAGTACTTC
v_gene: TRBV3-1; d_gene: NA; abundance: many; j_gene: TRBJ1-2; CDR3aa: CASSQERVQHGYTF; CDR3nt: TGTGCCAGCAGCCAAGAGAGGGTTCAACATGGCTACACCTTC